Described below is a single T cell receptor (beta chain) sequence and its context. Its specificity is not known. This specimen comes from a study of T cell responses to AZD1222 COVID-19 vaccine. The study's findings and limits: Baseline serology detected seropositivity in only six AZD1222 recipients. Nearly half of spike-specific TCRs reportedly target variant regions that are unmutated in the B.1.351 and B.1.1.7 variants. Repertoire collection took place solely once the T cell response had peaked.

The method was immunoSEQ multiplex PCR; TCRdb's version includes in-frame clones alone and lacks a portion of them. The sample carries 85,000 to 100,000 clones, approximately 91% recorded once. The trim removed 1 base at V and 4 bases at J, leaving 4 bases unmatched. The CDR3 has 15 amino acids. Germline-derived CDR1 and CDR2 are MGHRA and YSYEKL. This chain connects TRBV4-1 to TRBJ2-5; TRBD2 agrees at 9 bases. This specimen consisted of peripheral blood, obtained on day 0 of AZD1222 vaccination. This receptor was obtained from an adult in good health. The CDR3 is CASSQGLAGRETQYF. In DNA, the CDR3 is TGCGCCAGCAGCCAAGGCCTAGCGGGGAGAGAGACCCAGTACTTC.